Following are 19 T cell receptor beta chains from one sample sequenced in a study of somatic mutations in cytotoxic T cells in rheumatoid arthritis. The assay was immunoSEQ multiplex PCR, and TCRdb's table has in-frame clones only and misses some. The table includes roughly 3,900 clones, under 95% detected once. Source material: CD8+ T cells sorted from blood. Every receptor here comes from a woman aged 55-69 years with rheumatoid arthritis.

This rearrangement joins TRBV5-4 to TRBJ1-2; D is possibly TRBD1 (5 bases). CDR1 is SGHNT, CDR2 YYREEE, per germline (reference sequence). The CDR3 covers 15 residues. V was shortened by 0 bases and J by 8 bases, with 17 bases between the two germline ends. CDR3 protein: CASSLDAGRRGGYTF. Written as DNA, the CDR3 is TGTGCCAGCAGCTTGGACGCGGGGCGACGAGGCGGCTACACCTTC. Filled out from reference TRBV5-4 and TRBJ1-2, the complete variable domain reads ETGVTQSPTHLIKTRGQQVTLRCSSQSGHNTVSWYQQALGQGPQFIFQYYREEENGRGNFPPRFSGLQFPNYSSELNVNALELDDSALYLCASSLDAGRRGGYTFGSGTRLTVV.

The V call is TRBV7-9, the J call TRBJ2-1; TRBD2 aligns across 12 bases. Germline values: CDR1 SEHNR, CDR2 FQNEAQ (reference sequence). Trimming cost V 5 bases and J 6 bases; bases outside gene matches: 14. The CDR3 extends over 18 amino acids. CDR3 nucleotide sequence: TGTGCCAGCAGCACCCTAGCGGGGGGGCCTAATTTTGTCAATGAGCAGTTCTTC. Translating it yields CASSTLAGGPNFVNEQFF.

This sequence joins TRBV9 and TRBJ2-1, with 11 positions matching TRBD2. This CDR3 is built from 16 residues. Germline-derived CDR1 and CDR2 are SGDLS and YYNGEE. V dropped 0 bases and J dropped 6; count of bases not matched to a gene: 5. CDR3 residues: CASSVGVAGGTNEQFF. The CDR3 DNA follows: TGTGCCAGCAGCGTAGGAGTAGCGGGAGGGACCAATGAGCAGTTCTTC.

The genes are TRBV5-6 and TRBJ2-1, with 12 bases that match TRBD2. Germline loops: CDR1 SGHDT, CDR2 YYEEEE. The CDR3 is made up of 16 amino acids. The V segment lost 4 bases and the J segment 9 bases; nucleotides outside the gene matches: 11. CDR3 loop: CASSPETSGGRGEQFF. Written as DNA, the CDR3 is TGTGCCAGCAGCCCGGAGACTAGCGGGGGCCGGGGTGAGCAGTTCTTC. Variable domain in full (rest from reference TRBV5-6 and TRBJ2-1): DAGVTQSPTHLIKTRGQQVTLRCSPKSGHDTVSWYQQALGQGPQFIFQYYEEEERQRGNFPDRFSGHQFPNYSSELNVNALLLGDSALYLCASSPETSGGRGEQFFGPGTRLTVL.

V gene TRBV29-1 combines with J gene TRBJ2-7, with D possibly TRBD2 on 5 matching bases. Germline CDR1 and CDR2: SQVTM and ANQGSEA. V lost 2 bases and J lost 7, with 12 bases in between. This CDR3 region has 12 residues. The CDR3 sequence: CSVERGSREQYF. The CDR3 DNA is TGCAGCGTTGAAAGAGGGAGCAGGGAGCAGTACTTC.

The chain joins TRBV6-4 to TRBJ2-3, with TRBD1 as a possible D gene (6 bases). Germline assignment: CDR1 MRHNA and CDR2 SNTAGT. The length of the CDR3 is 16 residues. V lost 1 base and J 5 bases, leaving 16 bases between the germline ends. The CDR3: CASSDWAGVHKDTQYF. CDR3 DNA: TGTGCCAGCAGTGACTGGGCAGGGGTTCATAAAGATACGCAGTATTTT.

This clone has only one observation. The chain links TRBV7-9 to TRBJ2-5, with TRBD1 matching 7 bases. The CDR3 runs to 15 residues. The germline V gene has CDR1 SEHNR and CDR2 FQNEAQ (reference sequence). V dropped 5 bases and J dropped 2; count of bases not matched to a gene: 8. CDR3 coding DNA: TGTGCCAGCAGCATCCGGGACAGCTTACAAGAGACCCAGTACTTC. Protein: CASSIRDSLQETQYF.

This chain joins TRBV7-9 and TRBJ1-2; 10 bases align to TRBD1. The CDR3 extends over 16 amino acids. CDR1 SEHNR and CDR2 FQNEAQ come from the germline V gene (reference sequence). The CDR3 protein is CVVLGTGDKSNYGYTF. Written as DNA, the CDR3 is TGTGTCGTCCTAGGGACAGGGGACAAATCTAACTATGGCTACACCTTC.

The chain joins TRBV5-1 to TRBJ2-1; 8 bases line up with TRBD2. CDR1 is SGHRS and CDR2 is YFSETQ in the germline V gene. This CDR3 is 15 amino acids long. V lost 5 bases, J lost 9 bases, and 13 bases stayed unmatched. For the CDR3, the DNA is TGCGCCAGCAGTCTGCTGGGACGGGAGGGCCGTGAGCAGTTCTTC. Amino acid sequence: CASSLLGREGREQFF.

The DNA of the CDR3 is TGTGCCAGCAGCAAGAGGGGGGGGGATACGCAGTATTTT. As protein: CASSKRGGDTQYF. The chain has TRBV7-6 and TRBJ2-3, with D maybe TRBD2 (7 bases). The V gene lost 5 bases and the J gene lost 6 bases, with 12 bases spanning the gap. The CDR3 spans 13 residues. Germline CDR1 is SGHVS and CDR2 is FNYEAQ.

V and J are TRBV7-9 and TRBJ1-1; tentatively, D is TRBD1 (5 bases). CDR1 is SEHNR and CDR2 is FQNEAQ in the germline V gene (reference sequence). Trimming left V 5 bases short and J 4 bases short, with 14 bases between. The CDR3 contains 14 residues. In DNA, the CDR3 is TGTGCCAGCAGCCCCGGGGGAGGGACCACTGAAGCTTTCTTT. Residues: CASSPGGGTTEAFF.

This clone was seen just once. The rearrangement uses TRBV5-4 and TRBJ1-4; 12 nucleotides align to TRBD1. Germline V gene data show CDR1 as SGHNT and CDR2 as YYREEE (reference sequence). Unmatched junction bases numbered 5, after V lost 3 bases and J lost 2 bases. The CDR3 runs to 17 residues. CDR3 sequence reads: CASSWGDRGLTNEKLFF. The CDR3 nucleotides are TGTGCCAGCAGCTGGGGGGACAGGGGGCTGACTAATGAAAAACTGTTTTTT.

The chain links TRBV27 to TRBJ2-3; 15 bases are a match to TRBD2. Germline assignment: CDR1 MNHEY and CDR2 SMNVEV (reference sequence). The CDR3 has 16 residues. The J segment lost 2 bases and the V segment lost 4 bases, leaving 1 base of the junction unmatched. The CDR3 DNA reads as TGTGCCAGCAGTTGGACTAGCGGGAGGGTCACAGATACGCAGTATTTT. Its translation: CASSWTSGRVTDTQYF.

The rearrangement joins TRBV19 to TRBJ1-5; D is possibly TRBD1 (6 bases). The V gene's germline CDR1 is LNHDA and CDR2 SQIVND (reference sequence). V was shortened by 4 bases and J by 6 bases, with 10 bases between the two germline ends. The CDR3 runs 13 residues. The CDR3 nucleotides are TGTGCCAGTAGTACAGGGGAAGGTCAGCCCCAGCATTTT. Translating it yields CASSTGEGQPQHF.

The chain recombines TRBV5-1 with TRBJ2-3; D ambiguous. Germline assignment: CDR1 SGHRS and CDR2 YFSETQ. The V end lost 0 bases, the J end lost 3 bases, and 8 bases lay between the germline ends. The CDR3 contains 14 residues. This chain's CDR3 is CASSLDSATDTQYF. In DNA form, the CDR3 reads TGCGCCAGCAGCTTGGACAGTGCGACAGATACGCAGTATTTT.

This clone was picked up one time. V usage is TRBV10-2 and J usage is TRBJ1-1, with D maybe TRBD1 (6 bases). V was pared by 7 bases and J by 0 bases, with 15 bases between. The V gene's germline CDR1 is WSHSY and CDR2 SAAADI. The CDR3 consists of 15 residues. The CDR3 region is CASNSGDPMNTEAFF. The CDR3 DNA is TGCGCCAGCAATTCAGGGGACCCGATGAACACTGAAGCTTTCTTT.

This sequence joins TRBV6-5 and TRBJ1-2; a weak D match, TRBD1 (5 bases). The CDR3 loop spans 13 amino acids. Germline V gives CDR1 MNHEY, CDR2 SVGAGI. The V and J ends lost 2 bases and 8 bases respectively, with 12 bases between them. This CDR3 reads CASSYAQGSGYTF. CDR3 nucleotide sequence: TGTGCCAGCAGTTACGCCCAGGGATCGGGCTACACCTTC.

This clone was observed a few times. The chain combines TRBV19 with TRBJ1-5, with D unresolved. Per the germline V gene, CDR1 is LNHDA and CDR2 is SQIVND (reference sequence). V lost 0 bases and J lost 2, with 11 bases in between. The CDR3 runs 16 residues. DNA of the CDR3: TGTGCCAGTAGTATAGAAAAGAGCCGCCGCAATCAGCCCCAGCATTTT. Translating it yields CASSIEKSRRNQPQHF. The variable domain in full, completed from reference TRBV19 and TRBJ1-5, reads DGGITQSPKYLFRKEGQNVTLSCEQNLNHDAMYWYRQDPGQGLRLIYYSQIVNDFQKGDIAEGYSVSREKKESFPLTVTSAQKNPTAFYLCASSIEKSRRNQPQHFGDGTRLSIL.

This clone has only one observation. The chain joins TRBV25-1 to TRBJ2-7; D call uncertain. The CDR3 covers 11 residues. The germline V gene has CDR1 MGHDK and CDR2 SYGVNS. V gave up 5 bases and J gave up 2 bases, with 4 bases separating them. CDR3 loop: CASSPPYEQYF. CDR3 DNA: TGTGCCAGCAGTCCTCCCTACGAGCAGTACTTC.